The present TCR beta chain was sequenced within a study of Ad26.COV2.S vaccination and SARS-CoV-2 variants. Study-wide context: The Ad26.COV2.S arm of the COV1001 trial was where the donor was placed.

Some clones are missing from TCRdb's copy, which holds only in-frame ones; the method was immunoSEQ multiplex PCR. This sample yields roughly 300,000 clones, of which about 88% are seen a single time; 6.4% belongs to the top ten. The CDR3 runs 15 residues. V was clipped by 5 bases and J by 5 bases, with 18 bases between them. In germline, CDR1 is SGHTA, CDR2 FQGTGA. The treatment here: roughly 19 received Ad26.COV2.S at low or high dose, single or two shots; about five received placebo; per-sample allocation not given. Day 63 after the first injection of vaccine or placebo was the sampling time. Immunization relied on an Ad26 vector, which expressed Wuhan-strain SARS-CoV-2 spike. This clone was counted ten times or more.

The V call is TRBV7-3, the J call TRBJ1-1; possible D gene TRBD1, 5 bases. The receptor comes from a person aged 18-65 years who received the Ad26.COV2.S COVID-19 vaccine or a placebo. Sample: peripheral blood, taken in a trial of Ad26.COV2.S vaccine versus placebo. The CDR3 DNA sequence: TGTGCCAGCAGCAATCCCCGGGGGGATTGGACTGAAGCTTTCTTT. It encodes CASSNPRGDWTEAFF.